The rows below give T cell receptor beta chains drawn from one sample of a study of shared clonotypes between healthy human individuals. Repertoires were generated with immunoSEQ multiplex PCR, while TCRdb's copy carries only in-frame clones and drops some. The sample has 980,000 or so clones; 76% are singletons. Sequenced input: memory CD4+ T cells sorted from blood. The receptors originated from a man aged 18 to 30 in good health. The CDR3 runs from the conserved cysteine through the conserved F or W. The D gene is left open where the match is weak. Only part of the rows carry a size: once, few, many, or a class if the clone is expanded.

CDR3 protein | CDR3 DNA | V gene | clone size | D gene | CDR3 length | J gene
CASGNLRGQGYTF | TGTGCCAGCGGCAACCTAAGGGGCCAAGGCTACACCTTC | TRBV2 | once | - | 13 | TRBJ1-2
CASSGEGHSYEQYF | TGTGCCAGCAGTGGAGAGGGTCATTCCTACGAGCAGTACTTC | TRBV6-1 | - | - | 14 | TRBJ2-7
CASSSPGAVNEQFF | TGTGCCAGCAGCTCCCCTGGAGCGGTTAATGAGCAGTTCTTC | TRBV11-2 | - | - | 14 | TRBJ2-1
CASSEHGQPNTEAFF | TGCGCCAGCAGCGAACACGGACAGCCAAACACTGAAGCTTTCTTT | TRBV5-1 | - | - | 15 | TRBJ1-1
CASSKGDSNTGELFF | TGTGCCAGTAGTAAGGGGGACAGTAACACCGGGGAGCTGTTTTTT | TRBV19 | - | TRBD1 | 15 | TRBJ2-2
CASSFWDGKETQYF | TGTGCCAGCAGTTTTTGGGACGGTAAAGAGACCCAGTACTTC | TRBV28 | - | - | 14 | TRBJ2-5
CASSSPFRTQYF | TGTGCCAGCAGCTCGCCGTTTCGTACCCAGTACTTC | TRBV7-8 | - | - | 12 | TRBJ2-5
CAISESLAETQYF | TGTGCCATCAGTGAGTCACTAGCAGAGACCCAGTACTTC | TRBV10-3 | - | - | 13 | TRBJ2-5
CASRTPIVGGYTF | TGTGCCAGCAGAACCCCTATAGTGGGCGGCTACACCTTC | TRBV6-1 | - | - | 13 | TRBJ1-2
CASRRTGDNYGYTF | TGTGCCAGCAGGAGGACGGGAGACAACTATGGCTACACCTTC | TRBV6-1 | - | - | 14 | TRBJ1-2
CASSLSADTPEAFF | TGCGCCAGCAGCTTGTCGGCAGATACCCCTGAAGCTTTCTTT | TRBV5-1 | - | - | 14 | TRBJ1-1
CASSPRLAEQYF | TGTGCCAGCAGCCCCCGACTAGCGGAGCAGTACTTC | TRBV7-8 | - | TRBD2 | 12 | TRBJ2-7
CATSRAGQGSGNTIYF | TGTGCCACCAGCAGAGCGGGACAGGGGTCTGGAAACACCATATATTTT | TRBV15 | few | TRBD1 | 16 | TRBJ1-3
CAWGQETQYF | TGTGCCTGGGGGCAAGAGACCCAGTACTTC | TRBV30 | once | - | 10 | TRBJ2-5
CASSQGRVFPDTQYF | TGTGCCAGCAGCCAGGGACGAGTATTCCCAGATACGCAGTATTTT | TRBV7-9 | - | - | 15 | TRBJ2-3
CASSGGYGYTF | TGTGCCAGCAGTGGGGGTTATGGCTACACCTTC | TRBV6-1 | - | - | 11 | TRBJ1-2
CASSEEGMAGSGEQYF | TGTGCCAGCAGTGAAGAGGGGATGGCGGGGTCGGGGGAGCAGTACTTC | TRBV2 | once | - | 16 | TRBJ2-7
CASSNGGYGYTF | TGTGCCAGCAGCAACGGGGGCTATGGCTACACCTTC | TRBV27 | - | - | 12 | TRBJ1-2
CAISESYGGGDTQYF | TGTGCCATCAGTGAGTCCTACGGGGGGGGAGATACGCAGTATTTT | TRBV10-3 | - | TRBD2 | 15 | TRBJ2-3
CAWIRLGGYEQYF | TGTGCCTGGATTAGACTTGGGGGCTACGAGCAGTACTTC | TRBV30 | - | - | 13 | TRBJ2-7
CASSPGTSGSGAETQYF | TGTGCCAGCTCACCGGGGACTAGCGGGAGCGGAGCGGAGACCCAGTACTTC | TRBV18 | - | TRBD2 | 17 | TRBJ2-5
CASQGRFNTEAFF | TGTGCCAGCCAAGGACGATTCAACACTGAAGCTTTCTTT | TRBV28 | - | - | 13 | TRBJ1-1
CASSRQQGDGNTIYF | TGCGCCAGCAGCCGACAACAGGGGGATGGAAACACCATATATTTT | TRBV4-1 | - | TRBD1 | 15 | TRBJ1-3
CASSLLATDTQYF | TGCGCCAGCAGCTTGCTAGCCACAGATACGCAGTATTTT | TRBV5-1 | few | - | 13 | TRBJ2-3
CAISISGEKLFF | TGTGCCATCAGTATTTCGGGAGAAAAACTGTTTTTT | TRBV10-3 | - | - | 12 | TRBJ1-4
CASTRQRSSYEQYF | TGTGCCAGCACCCGACAGAGGAGCTCCTACGAGCAGTACTTC | TRBV28 | - | - | 14 | TRBJ2-7
CASSPTALAGNTIYF | TGTGCCAGTAGTCCTACAGCATTGGCAGGAAACACCATATATTTT | TRBV19 | - | - | 15 | TRBJ1-3
CSVGAGGHYEQYF | TGCAGCGTCGGGGCAGGGGGGCACTACGAGCAGTACTTC | TRBV29-1 | - | - | 13 | TRBJ2-7
CASSSTGYYEQYF | TGTGCCAGCAGTTCAACAGGGTACTACGAGCAGTACTTC | TRBV5-8 | - | - | 13 | TRBJ2-7
CASSVRQGAGLPPLHF | TGTGCCAGCAGTGTTAGACAGGGGGCAGGTCTTCCACCCCTCCACTTT | TRBV6-1 | few | TRBD1 | 16 | TRBJ1-6
CASSLGTSGRALDTQYF | TGTGCCAGCAGCTTGGGGACTAGCGGGAGGGCTTTAGATACGCAGTATTTT | TRBV7-2 | - | TRBD2 | 17 | TRBJ2-3
CASSPSGGDNYGYTF | TGTGCCAGCTCACCATCGGGTGGGGATAACTATGGCTACACCTTC | TRBV18 | - | - | 15 | TRBJ1-2
CASSMGLANEKLFF | TGTGCCAGCAGTATGGGGCTGGCTAATGAAAAACTGTTTTTT | TRBV6-5 | - | - | 14 | TRBJ1-4
CASSEGTGPVYEQYF | TGTGCCAGCAGTGAAGGAACAGGGCCGGTCTACGAGCAGTACTTC | TRBV6-1 | once | - | 15 | TRBJ2-7
CASSVSLYQPQHF | TGTGCCAGCAGTGTTAGTTTGTATCAGCCCCAGCATTTT | TRBV6-1 | - | - | 13 | TRBJ1-5